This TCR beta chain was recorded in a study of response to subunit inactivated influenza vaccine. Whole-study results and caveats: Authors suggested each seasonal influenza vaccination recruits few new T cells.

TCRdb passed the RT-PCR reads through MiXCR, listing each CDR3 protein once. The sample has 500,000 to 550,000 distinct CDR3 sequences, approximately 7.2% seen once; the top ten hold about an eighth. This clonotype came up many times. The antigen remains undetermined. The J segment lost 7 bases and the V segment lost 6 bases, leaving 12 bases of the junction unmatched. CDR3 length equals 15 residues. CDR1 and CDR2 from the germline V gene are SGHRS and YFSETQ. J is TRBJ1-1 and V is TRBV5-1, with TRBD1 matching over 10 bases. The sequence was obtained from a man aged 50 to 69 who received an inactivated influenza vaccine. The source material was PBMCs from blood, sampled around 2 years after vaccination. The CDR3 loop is CASTGTGAFKSEAFF. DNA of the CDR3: TGCGCCAGCACAGGGACAGGGGCCTTTAAGAGTGAAGCTTTCTTT.